The rows below give T cell receptor beta chains drawn from one sample of a study of T cells in Graves' hyperthyroidism and ophthalmopathy. Via MiXCR, TCRdb re-called the multiplex PCR reads, giving one row per CDR3 protein. Of under 400,000 distinct CDR3 sequences listed, roughly 23% were seen once; the top ten hold less than 65%. Sequenced: blood. Every receptor here comes from a woman aged 50 to 65 with Graves' hyperthyroidism. Each CDR3 is given with its conserved first and last residue. Some rows have no size entry. The others give once, few or many, or a class for an expanded clone.

>NA|TRBV11-2|TRBJ2-3|15
CASSSLAGAADTQYF
>NA|TRBV5-5|TRBJ1-1|14
CASGRSGEGYEAFF
>many|TRBV7-2|TRBJ2-1|16
CASSSSGRGARNEQFF
>many|TRBV29-1|TRBJ2-3|12
CSVEYSTDTQYF
>NA|TRBV19|TRBJ2-1|16
CASSISPFEDYNEQFF
>many|TRBV20-1|TRBJ1-5|15
CSARSSGSSNQPQHF
>many|TRBV28|TRBJ2-7|13
CASSPTGIDEQYF
>few|TRBV19|TRBJ2-2|15
CASSILGRGTGELFF
>NA|TRBV7-8|TRBJ2-7|20
CASSLVCIQREGRMVPEQYF
>few|TRBV25-1|TRBJ1-3|16
CASSSRGPSSGNTIYF
>many|TRBV5-1|TRBJ2-1|15
CASRSGQGAYNEQFF
>many|TRBV20-1|TRBJ2-1|15
CSASTWTSGDNEQFF
>NA|TRBV12-3/TRBV12-4|TRBJ2-1|14
CASSPLGNYNEQFF
>many|TRBV6-2/TRBV6-3|TRBJ2-5|15
CASSYGGALQETQYF
>NA|TRBV11-2|TRBJ2-1|12
CASSSLREGGFF
>few|TRBV29-1|TRBJ2-1|12
CSSSGTYNEQFF
>many|TRBV28|TRBJ1-1|15
CASSRGTGGDTEAFF
>NA|TRBV15|TRBJ1-3|16
CATSRGSTGAGNTIYF
>many|TRBV5-1|TRBJ2-3|15
CASSSDGRHGDTQYF
>many|TRBV3-1|TRBJ2-1|16
CASSHPPGLAIYEQFF
>NA|TRBV19|TRBJ1-1|14
CASSHRTGPFEAFF
>many|TRBV30|TRBJ2-2|14
CAWRGQRLTGELFF
>NA|TRBV6-2/TRBV6-3|TRBJ1-2|15
CASSYSRGNNYGYTF
>many|TRBV28|TRBJ2-3|17
CASSLSPPGTITDTQYF
>many|TRBV7-3|TRBJ2-2|14
CASSIFPNTGELFF
>many|TRBV28|TRBJ2-1|18
CASSPHPGAQTFGNEQFF
>few|TRBV28|TRBJ1-5|15
CATVTGGMSNQPQHF
>many|TRBV7-7|TRBJ2-2|14
CASSLDTNTGELFF
>NA|TRBV28|TRBJ2-1|20
CASSLGLAGQGGLSYNEQFF
>NA|TRBV7-3|TRBJ2-1|17
CASSFGLAGGPYNEQFF
>many|TRBV9|TRBJ1-3|13
CASSVGGYNTIYF
>many|TRBV5-1|TRBJ1-2|16
CASSLSGQGKGSGYTF
>many|TRBV2|TRBJ2-7|16
CASRETRGRATYEQYF
>many|TRBV5-1|TRBJ1-2|13
CASSLNRGLGYTF
>many|TRBV12-3/TRBV12-4|TRBJ1-5|17
CASSRDRVTNSNQPQHF
>few|TRBV3-1|TRBJ1-3|18
CASSQRGDSGFSGNTIYF
>few|TRBV12-3/TRBV12-4|TRBJ2-2|13
CASKTSVGGELFF
>NA|TRBV2|TRBJ1-1|15
CASSPYGQGYTEAFF
>many|TRBV2|TRBJ2-5|15
CASSAREWSGETQYF
>many|TRBV2|TRBJ1-1|15
CASSWAGLRGTEAFF
>NA|TRBV29-1|TRBJ2-7|13
CSVGLAGAGEQYF
>once|TRBV2|TRBJ2-1|17
CASSGLAGGSSYNEQFF
>many|TRBV19|TRBJ1-2|15
CASSPEAGLAYGYTF
>many|TRBV28|TRBJ1-2|14
CASSLQNILRGYTF
>NA|TRBV6-1|TRBJ2-5|16
CASRANLAGGQETQYF
>NA|TRBV10-2|TRBJ2-7|14
CASSPEGTGFEQYF
>NA|TRBV7-8|TRBJ1-2|14
CASSPRGSARGYTF
>many|TRBV20-1|TRBJ2-2|14
CSASSGGPVGELFF
>once|TRBV28|TRBJ1-5|14
CASSFGVRNQPQHF
>NA|TRBV11-2|TRBJ2-1|16
CASSAAGTGVLNEQFF
>many|TRBV11-2|TRBJ2-1|16
CASSPGGLHLYNEQFF
>NA|TRBV7-8|TRBJ1-5|16
CASSLRFDRAEQPQHF
>many|TRBV24-1|TRBJ2-5|16
CATSDLGTGGQETQYF
>many|TRBV7-9|TRBJ2-7|17
CASSAGLAGGPSYEQYF